What follows describes a single TCR beta chain. The antigen is unknown. Germline V gene sequence: CDR1 MNHNY, CDR2 SVGAGI (reference sequence). The V end lost 2 bases, the J end lost 2 bases, and 10 bases lay between the germline ends. The CDR3 loop spans 15 amino acids. These data originate in a study of cytomegalovirus exposure and HLA in healthy donors. Overall study context: About 85 million unique TCR sequences came from HLA-typed donors in an early release. Findings of the study overall: The study put 150 or so TCR beta chains on its list as cytomegalovirus-associated.

Donors were nominally healthy when sampled, though unrecorded immune exposures were likely. PCR amplification relied on 60 Vbeta primers (plus 13 Jbeta primers). Profiling relied on immunoSEQ multiplex PCR, and the TCRdb table lists in-frame clones only, not all of them. The data hold roughly 200,000 clones, with 78% observed a single time. Sequenced material: PBMCs. This clonotype was obtained from a female donor in good health and CMV-seronegative. The genes are TRBV6-6 and TRBJ1-5; D remains unclear. CDR3 sequence (DNA): TGTGCCAGCAGTTACGGGTCCCAGGGCAATCAGCCCCAGCATTTT. Its translation: CASSYGSQGNQPQHF.